Listed below are T cell receptor beta chains from one sample, sequenced in a study of CD8 T cells in Susac syndrome. TCRdb redid the calling of the immunoSEQ multiplex PCR reads with MiXCR, one entry per CDR3 protein. The table lists about 130,000 distinct CDR3 sequences, 85% to 95% of them singletons. The sequenced material came from CD8+ T cells from PBMCs. These receptors were taken from a human donor with multiple sclerosis. Both conserved end residues are part of each CDR3. A D gene is named only where the DNA matches it firmly. Expanded clones get a size class; other rows say once, few or many, or leave the size out.

length	V	size	D	J	DNA	CDR3
15	TRBV4-1	NA	TRBD2	TRBJ2-3	TGCGCCAGCAGCCAGAGACTAGCGGGCGCAGATACGCAGTATTTT	CASSQRLAGADTQYF
12	TRBV4-1	NA	NA	TRBJ1-1	TGCGCCAGCTTGGGACAGAACACTGAAGCTTTCTTT	CASLGQNTEAFF
11	TRBV20-1	NA	NA	TRBJ2-5	TGCAGTGCTAGCGGGGGCGAGACCCAGTACTTC	CSASGGETQYF
14	TRBV19	once	NA	TRBJ1-1	TGTGCCAGTAGTGGGCGGGGGCGCGGGACTGAAGCTTTCTTT	CASSGRGRGTEAFF
14	TRBV29-1	NA	TRBD1	TRBJ1-1	TGCAGCGTTCACCCGACAGGGGCGAACACTGAAGCTTTCTTT	CSVHPTGANTEAFF
13	TRBV10-3	NA	TRBD1	TRBJ1-5	TGTGCCATCAGTGAGTCGGGGCAGGGGGCCCAGCATTTT	CAISESGQGAQHF
15	TRBV3-1	NA	TRBD1	TRBJ2-1	TGTGCCAGCAGCCAAGTCCGGCAGGGGGCAAATGAGCAGTTCTTC	CASSQVRQGANEQFF
15	TRBV4-1	NA	NA	TRBJ2-1	TGCGCCAGCAGCCCCCGGGACTCCGATTACAATGAGCAGTTCTTC	CASSPRDSDYNEQFF
16	TRBV12-3/TRBV12-4	NA	TRBD2	TRBJ2-1	TGTGCCAGCAGTCCCAGCGTGGGGGAGGGCCAGGATGAGCAGTTCTTC	CASSPSVGEGQDEQFF
13	TRBV7-9	NA	NA	TRBJ1-4	TGTGCCAGCAGCTTACGTGGCTATGAAAAACTGTTTTTT	CASSLRGYEKLFF
13	TRBV9	NA	NA	TRBJ2-7	TGTGCCAGCAGCGCCTCAGGGTCCTACGAGCAGTACTTC	CASSASGSYEQYF
14	TRBV9	NA	NA	TRBJ1-5	TGTGCCAGCAGCCCACGGGACGGCCCGCAGCCCCAGCATTTT	CASSPRDGPQPQHF
15	TRBV3-1	NA	NA	TRBJ2-2	TGTGCCAGCAGCCAAGGCCCTAGCGACACCGGGGAGCTGTTTTTT	CASSQGPSDTGELFF
14	TRBV30	NA	TRBD1	TRBJ1-6	TGTGCCTGGGACCCGGGACAGGGGGCTTCACCCCTCCACTTT	CAWDPGQGASPLHF
14	TRBV12-3/TRBV12-4	NA	TRBD1	TRBJ2-7	TGTGCCAGCAGTTTGGACAGGAACCTCTACGAGCAGTACTTC	CASSLDRNLYEQYF
14	TRBV13	once	NA	TRBJ2-4	TGTGCCAGCAGCCCACAGGGACGTCTAAACATTCAGTACTTC	CASSPQGRLNIQYF
16	TRBV6-2/TRBV6-3	NA	NA	TRBJ2-2	TGTGCCAGCAGCTCCTCGGGGCCAGCGAGGGCCGGGGAGCTGTTTTTT	CASSSSGPARAGELFF
15	TRBV5-4	NA	TRBD1	TRBJ1-1	TGTGCCAGCAGCTTGACCCAGGACAGGGACACTGAAGCTTTCTTT	CASSLTQDRDTEAFF
15	TRBV3-1	NA	NA	TRBJ2-5	TGTGCCAGCAGCCAAGATGGGGGGAGTATAGAGACCCAGTACTTC	CASSQDGGSIETQYF
12	TRBV2	NA	NA	TRBJ2-7	TGTGCCAGCAGTGAACCGGACTACGAGCAGTACTTC	CASSEPDYEQYF
15	TRBV29-1	NA	NA	TRBJ2-3	TGCAGCGTTGAAGGGGACATGTTTAGCACAGATACGCAGTATTTT	CSVEGDMFSTDTQYF
14	TRBV29-1	NA	TRBD2	TRBJ2-1	TGCAGCGTTGAAGATCGAACTAGCGGCGATGAGCAGTTCTTC	CSVEDRTSGDEQFF
13	TRBV27	NA	NA	TRBJ1-1	TGTGCCAGCAGTTTAGCTGATAATACTGAAGCTTTCTTT	CASSLADNTEAFF
17	TRBV2	NA	TRBD1	TRBJ1-2	TGTGCCAGCAGTGAAGGGTCTCCGGGACAGGGAAACTATGGCTACACCTTC	CASSEGSPGQGNYGYTF
14	TRBV25-1	NA	TRBD1	TRBJ1-2	TGTGCCAGCAGGACAGGGCAAGGGGTCTATGGCTACACCTTC	CASRTGQGVYGYTF
16	TRBV4-1	NA	NA	TRBJ2-2	TGCGCCAGCAGCCCCTTGACTTTGACGAACACCGGGGAGCTGTTTTTT	CASSPLTLTNTGELFF
14	TRBV2	NA	NA	TRBJ2-2	TGTGCCAGCAGAGGGACAACAGGGACCGGGGAGCTGTTTTTT	CASRGTTGTGELFF
16	TRBV2	NA	TRBD2	TRBJ2-1	TGTGCCAGCAGTCCCACTAGCGCGAGCTCCTACAATGAGCAGTTCTTC	CASSPTSASSYNEQFF
14	TRBV29-1	NA	NA	TRBJ1-1	TGCAGCGTTTATGGGGGCCGAGGGAACACTGAAGCTTTCTTT	CSVYGGRGNTEAFF
12	TRBV30	NA	NA	TRBJ2-7	TGTGCCTGGGGGGACTCCTCTGGGGAGCAGTACTTC	CAWGDSSGEQYF
14	TRBV9	NA	NA	TRBJ1-5	TGTGCCAGCAGCGTAGATGGGGGCCGCCAGCCCCAGCATTTT	CASSVDGGRQPQHF
14	TRBV11-2	NA	NA	TRBJ1-5	TGTGCCAGCAGCTTAGGAGGGTCTGATCAGCCCCAGCATTTT	CASSLGGSDQPQHF
9	TRBV29-1	once	TRBD1	TRBJ1-2	TGCACCACAGGGGATGGCTACACCTTC	CTTGDGYTF
13	TRBV12-3/TRBV12-4	NA	NA	TRBJ2-1	TGTGCCAGCAGTCCCCTCCAGGGTCGGGAGCAGTTCTTC	CASSPLQGREQFF
14	TRBV20-1	NA	TRBD1	TRBJ2-7	TGCAGTACCCCCTTAGGACAGGGGCGGTACGAGCAGTACTTC	CSTPLGQGRYEQYF
11	TRBV7-2	NA	NA	TRBJ2-1	TGTGCCAGCAGCTTCTCAAGTGAGCAGTTCTTC	CASSFSSEQFF
18	TRBV9	NA	NA	TRBJ1-1	TGTGCCAGCAGCGCACAGGAGTCGGGACTACCTATAAACACTGAAGCTTTCTTT	CASSAQESGLPINTEAFF
15	TRBV12-3/TRBV12-4	NA	NA	TRBJ2-7	TGTGCCAGCAGTTCGGGAGACTCTAACCCCTACGAGCAGTACTTC	CASSSGDSNPYEQYF
19	TRBV6-5	NA	TRBD1	TRBJ2-2	TGTGCCAGCAGTTACCTCAGGGGACAGGGGCTGCGTGACACCGGGGAGCTGTTTTTT	CASSYLRGQGLRDTGELFF
16	TRBV27	NA	NA	TRBJ2-5	TGTGCCAGCAGTCCCCGGACAGCGGGGATCCAAGAGACCCAGTACTTC	CASSPRTAGIQETQYF